This T cell receptor beta chain was captured by sequencing in a study of CD8 T cells in ankylosing spondylitis listed by TCRdb under 2017. The study in broad terms: T cell receptor beta repertoires were profiled in healthy donors and ankylosing spondylitis patients so that disease-linked TCR variants could be found. The full study cohort comprised around 25 ankylosing spondylitis patients and 110 or so healthy donors. Peripheral blood samples were taken, and synovial fluid was additionally collected from ankylosing spondylitis patients. Study-level results and caveats: Blood from ankylosing spondylitis patients appeared to be characterized by a TCR beta motif made up of several highly homologous amino acid variants. A CD8+ phenotype was shown by the disease-linked clones, which were found at relatively low frequencies in peripheral blood. Some motif variants had previously been reported in the synovial fluid and blood of reactive arthritis patients, which suggests shared mechanisms of disease initiation. The disease-linked clones were reported to be significantly enriched in matched synovial fluid samples from ankylosing spondylitis patients.

V is cut by 3 bases and J by 6 bases, and the space between the germline ends is 12 bases. The CDR3 starts with the cysteine, ends with the phenylalanine, and has 14 residues. Only CDR3 DNA is held: 42 bases, read in frame from base 1. The germline V gene sets CDR1 to SGHNT and CDR2 to YENEEA. Sequenced using an Illumina HiSeq 2500. Quantitative 5'-RACE with molecular barcodes was used to prepare TCR beta libraries. As for the authors' bioinformatics: A new computational method, built on a probabilistic model of VDJ rearrangement, was used to identify disease-linked TCR variants. Clones were called with MiXCR by TCRdb after fastp trimmed the public reads at Q25, and only in-frame beta chains were retained. Records with the same CDR3 protein are collapsed into one entry carrying the most frequent genes and DNA. These V and J calls derive from TCRdb rather than the authors' analysis. For this sample the table gives around 150,000 distinct CDR3 sequences, of which roughly 12% were detected only once. The ten largest clones add up to around 29% of the sample.

Of note for this clonotype: Its cognate antigen has yet to be identified. No qualities accompany the bases; no much larger clone lies one base away.

The TCR originated in a male donor with ankylosing spondylitis or in good health (not recorded which). The chain is assembled from TRBV11-3 and TRBJ2-1; the D gene is perhaps TRBD2, from 5 matching bases. Material for sequencing was blood, either unsorted or a sorted T cell fraction (not recorded which). The DNA is TGTGCCAGCAGCTTGGGTGCTAGCAGCAATGAGCAGTTCTTC. The translation is CASSLGASSNEQFF.